Sequencing of this TCR beta chain was carried out in a study of T cells in Graves' hyperthyroidism and ophthalmopathy. A note on this clonotype: Its matching antigen is unknown.

Points from the study as a whole: Most thyroid clonotypes expanded above 0.001 appeared in blood too.

The CDR3 length is 13 residues. The V gene's germline CDR1 is KGHDR and CDR2 SFDVKD. Trimming pared 6 bases from V and 4 bases from J, leaving 8 bases between. Amplification yielded TCR beta CDR3 regions, with RNA transcripts as the source. Using the HTBI primer set, a first-round RT-PCR was run on the TCR CDR3. TCRdb reanalysed the multiplex PCR reads using MiXCR and keeps one entry per CDR3 protein. The sample contains fewer than 650,000 distinct CDR3 sequences, 11% to 15% of which appear only once. The clonotype originates from a woman aged 40-49 years with Graves' hyperthyroidism. This rearrangement joins TRBV24-1 to TRBJ2-2; D may be TRBD1 (6 bases). Sequencing was performed on blood. CDR3 coding DNA: TGTGCCACCAGTTTAGGGGGCACCGGGGAGCTGTTTTTT. Its protein is CATSLGGTGELFF.